The 10 T cell receptor beta chains reported below all come from one sample, sequenced in a study of regulatory T cells in long-lasting Graves disease. Indicated time point: newly diagnosed GD, antithyroid drugs for less than 3 months. Researchers made the TCR library from RNA that was extracted from PBMCs. TCR beta libraries were built with iRepertoire HTBI primers and Arm-PCR of CDR3 regions. TCRdb independently ran MiXCR on the multiplex PCR reads; one entry per CDR3 protein. Counted here are around 230,000 distinct CDR3 sequences, approximately 20% occurring once; the ten biggest clones make up more than 20%. Source: peripheral blood mononuclear cells (PBMCs), taken at new diagnosis, from a patient treated with antithyroid drugs. These receptors all come from a female donor with Graves disease.

This clonotype was observed many times. This chain links TRBV15 with TRBJ2-7; TRBD2 might be the D (6 bases). V was cut by 3 bases and J by 6 bases, with 12 bases left in between. The V gene's germline CDR1 is LNHNV and CDR2 YYDKDF (reference sequence). The CDR3 has 13 amino acids. CDR3 DNA sequence: TGTGCCACCAGCAGGGGGGGACCCCTCGAGCAGTACTTC. As protein: CATSRGGPLEQYF.

This clonotype came up many times. This rearrangement joins TRBV7-3 to TRBJ1-1; D call uncertain. The CDR3 contains 14 residues. CDR1 SGHTA and CDR2 FQGTGA come from the germline V gene. Trimming left V 2 bases short and J 4 bases short, with 11 bases between. The CDR3 protein is CASSLFKGATEAFF. The CDR3 nucleotides are TGTGCCAGCAGCTTATTTAAAGGAGCCACTGAAGCTTTCTTT.

This clonotype was counted at least ten times. The chain carries TRBV10-3 and TRBJ2-2; D possibly corresponds to TRBD1 (6 bases). Germline V gene data show CDR1 as ENHRY and CDR2 as SYGVKD. The CDR3 consists of 16 residues. Trimming pared 5 bases from V and 5 bases from J, leaving 18 bases between. CDR3 protein: CAISSTGPTGTGELFF. For the CDR3, the DNA is TGTGCCATCAGTTCGACAGGACCCACAGGTACCGGGGAGCTGTTTTTT.

The V and J genes are TRBV20-1 and TRBJ1-2; D remains ambiguous. This CDR3 is built from 13 residues. Germline V gene lookup returns CDR1 DFQATT and CDR2 SNEGSKA (reference sequence). V lost 6 bases and J lost 3, with 14 bases in between. The CDR3 DNA reads TGCAGTGCCAACCGGGGAAGGGACTATGGCTACACCTTC. Translation: CSANRGRDYGYTF.

This clonotype has a single count. No conserved phenylalanine or tryptophan ends this CDR3, so it is likely a read error. The chain uses TRBV7-6 and TRBJ2-1; 9 nucleotides align to TRBD2. V lost 10 bases, J lost 7 bases, and 14 bases stayed unmatched. This CDR3 has 15 residues. CDR1 and CDR2 (germline): SGHVS, FNYEAQ. The CDR3 bases are TGTGCCACCCAGTCCAGCGGGAGGTTTAGGAATGAGCAGTTCTTG. This encodes CATQSSGRFRNEQFL.

This clonotype was detected many times. This sequence joins TRBV25-1 and TRBJ1-2; D uncertain. V dropped 1 base and J dropped 9 bases, with 18 bases sitting between them. In germline, CDR1 is MGHDK, CDR2 SYGVNS. The CDR3 is made up of 15 amino acids. For the CDR3, the DNA is TGTGCCAGCAGTGAATCAGACGGCCCAACTAGTTGCTACACCTTC. This sequence encodes CASSESDGPTSCYTF.

This clonotype has a handful of counts. This may arise from a read error, as a much more abundant clone is one base away. V is TRBV28 and J is TRBJ2-3; TRBD2 matches 7 bases. CDR3 length equals 16 residues. The V gene's germline CDR1 is MDHEN and CDR2 SYDVKM. CDR3 bases: TGTGCCGGCAGTTCCGCGACTAGCAAGGGCACAGATACGCAGTATTTT. This sequence encodes CAGSSATSKGTDTQYF.

This clonotype was counted ten times or more. This chain links TRBV25-1 with TRBJ1-5; no clear D. Germline lookup yields CDR1 MGHDK and CDR2 SYGVNS. The CDR3 consists of 14 residues. With 0 bases removed from V and 5 bases from J, the gap between germline ends came to 8 bases. The CDR3 spells CASSEYGEYQPQHF. Written as DNA, the CDR3 is TGTGCCAGCAGTGAATATGGTGAATATCAGCCCCAGCATTTT.

This clonotype was seen repeatedly, ten times or more. This chain connects TRBV28 to TRBJ2-7, with D tentatively TRBD1 or TRBD2 (5 bases each). The V and J ends lost 7 bases and 5 bases respectively, with 18 bases between them. Germline CDR1 MDHEN, CDR2 SYDVKM. CDR3 length: 14 amino acids. The CDR3 here is CASTPPGGRDEQYF. CDR3 bases: TGTGCCAGCACTCCCCCTGGGGGTAGGGACGAGCAGTACTTC.

This clonotype was counted a few times. The chain recombines TRBV5-6 with TRBJ2-2; D possibly corresponds to TRBD2 (5 bases). V shed 5 bases and J shed 1 base, with 6 bases lying between them. CDR3 length: 13 residues. CDR1 is SGHDT, CDR2 YYEEEE, per germline. The CDR3 is CASREVNTGELFF. The CDR3 nucleotides are TGTGCCAGCAGGGAGGTGAACACCGGGGAGCTGTTTTTT.